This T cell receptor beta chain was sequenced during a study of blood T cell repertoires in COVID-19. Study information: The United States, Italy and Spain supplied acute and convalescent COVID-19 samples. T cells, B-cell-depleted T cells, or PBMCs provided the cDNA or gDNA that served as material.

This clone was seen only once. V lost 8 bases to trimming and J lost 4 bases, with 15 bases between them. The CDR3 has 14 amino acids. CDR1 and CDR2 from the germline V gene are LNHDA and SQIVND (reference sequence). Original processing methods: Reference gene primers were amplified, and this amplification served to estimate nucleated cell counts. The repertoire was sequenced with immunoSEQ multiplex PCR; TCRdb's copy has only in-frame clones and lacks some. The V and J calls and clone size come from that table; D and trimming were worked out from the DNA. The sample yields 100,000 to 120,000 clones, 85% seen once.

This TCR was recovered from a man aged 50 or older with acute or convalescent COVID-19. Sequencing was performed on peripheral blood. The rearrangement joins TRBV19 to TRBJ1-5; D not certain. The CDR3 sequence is CASSAGPENQPQHF. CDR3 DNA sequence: TGTGCCAGTTCGGCTGGGCCAGAAAATCAGCCCCAGCATTTT.